This TCR beta chain was captured by sequencing in a study of blood T cells in healthy people across ages. This clonotype has ten or more counts. Each donor had 8 to 10 milliliters of peripheral blood drawn. Alongside a J-beta primer mix, a sample-barcoded 5' primer served in a second PCR lasting about 7 to 11 cycles. TCRdb re-derived calls from the 5' RACE reads in MiXCR, one entry per CDR3 protein. The table lists roughly 650,000 distinct CDR3 sequences, about 30% of them singletons. Trimming at V came to 3 bases and at J to 9 bases, leaving 11 bases not matched to a gene. Germline-derived CDR1 and CDR2 are DFQATT and SNEGSKA (reference sequence). This CDR3 spans 14 amino acids.

The specimen was blood. The chain links TRBV20-1 to TRBJ2-5; TRBD1 matches 9 bases. The sequence was collected from a woman aged 80 or over in good health. The CDR3, as DNA: TGCAGTGCTAGCTACCGGGACAGGGTTAGGGCCCAGTACTTC. Translating gives CSASYRDRVRAQYF.